This T cell receptor beta chain originates from a study of T-cell reconstitution after alpha-beta-depleted transplantation in children. The V end was cut by 1 base, the J end by 1 base, with 11 bases between. There are 15 residues in the CDR3. Germline V gives CDR1 SGDLS, CDR2 YYNGEE. Unique molecular identifiers were used to barcode this TCRbeta library. TCRdb re-called the PCR reads with MiXCR, one entry per CDR3 protein. The sample lists over 550,000 distinct CDR3 sequences, under 12% occurring once. There are a few counts of this clonotype. The chain combines TRBV9 with TRBJ1-1; D call uncertain. The origin of this receptor is a human donor who donated a stem cell graft to a child with acute myeloid leukemia. This material consisted of PBMCs from the stem cell graft donor, taken from the stem cell graft. CDR3 loop: CASSVIPTENTEAFF. The CDR3 DNA is TGTGCCAGCAGCGTAATCCCCACAGAGAACACTGAAGCTTTCTTT.